This T cell receptor beta chain originates from a study of siplizumab effects on memory and regulatory T cells. Study-wide results and limits: Treatment with siplizumab left mappable alloreactive CD4+ clones averaging roughly 69% Treg-derived, compared with 25% to 30% in controls. Proliferating Tregs taken from siplizumab cultures were not shown to have a confirmed suppressive function.

Method: immunoSEQ multiplex PCR; TCRdb's copy keeps in-frame clones and lacks some. The sample records 87,000 or so clones, 80% to 90% being singletons. Germline CDR1 and CDR2: SGHTA and FQGNSA. With 1 base removed from V and 9 bases from J, the gap between germline ends came to 19 bases. The CDR3 extends over 16 amino acids. This clone was observed once. Antigen specificity is unknown. Sequencing input: CD4+ T cells sorted from blood. The sequence came from a human donor in good health. J is TRBJ1-5 and V is TRBV7-2, with D tentatively TRBD1 (5 bases). The CDR3 nucleotides are TGTGCCAGCAGCTTAGGGTTTAGACAGACCTCCGGGCCCCAGCATTTT. This gives the protein CASSLGFRQTSGPQHF. Full variable domain (outside the CDR3, taken from reference TRBV7-2 and TRBJ1-5): GAGVSQSPSNKVTEKGKDVELRCDPISGHTALYWYRQSLGQGLEFLIYFQGNSAPDKSGLPSDRFSAERTGGSVSTLTIQRTQQEDSAVYLCASSLGFRQTSGPQHFGDGTRLSIL.